These 20 T cell receptor beta chains were sequenced from one sample in a study of vaccination effects on CD4 cells after COVID-19. Sequencing used immunoSEQ multiplex PCR; TCRdb keeps in-frame clones, though not all of them. The sample yields approximately 68,000 clones, 60% to 85% seen once. Pools of viral peptides were used by the ViraFEST assay to expand antigen-specific CD4+ T cells ahead of sequencing. Culturing for around ten days preceded CD4+ T cell isolation. People in the vaccine group had not been infected with SARS-CoV-2 before, and their nucleocapsid antibodies were negative. These receptors lack a known antigen. The specimen was CD4+ T cells from PBMCs cultured with SARS-CoV-2 spike peptides, collected before COVID-19 vaccination. These receptor sequences come from a human donor who received a COVID-19 vaccine.

The genes are TRBV18 and TRBJ1-2; D is unresolved. Germline V gene lookup returns CDR1 KGHSH and CDR2 LQKENI. This CDR3 has 11 residues. Trimming stripped 5 bases from V and 2 bases from J, with 3 bases between. The CDR3 sequence is CASSANYGYTF. DNA of the CDR3: TGTGCCAGCTCAGCCAACTATGGCTACACCTTC.

The CDR3 DNA is TGTGCCAGCACACCAGGGAGCTCCTACGAGCAGTACGTC. Translated, it gives CASTPGSSYEQYV. This sequence joins TRBV6-6 and TRBJ2-7; the D call may be TRBD1 or TRBD2 (5 bases each). V was shortened by 7 bases and J by 0 bases, with 10 bases between the two germline ends. CDR3 length: 13 amino acids. Germline V CDR1 and CDR2: MNHNY, SVGAGI (reference sequence).

The chain employs TRBV27 and TRBJ2-7, with D maybe TRBD2 (7 bases). Germline assignment: CDR1 MNHEY and CDR2 SMNVEV (reference sequence). This CDR3 contains 14 residues. Trimming shortened V by 7 bases and J by 3 bases, and 16 bases separated the two germline ends. DNA of the CDR3: TGTGCCAGCAAAAAAAGGGGGGGGAACTACGAGCAGTACGTC. Protein: CASKKRGGNYEQYV.

This sequence joins TRBV30 and TRBJ1-3; no clear D gene. Germline values: CDR1 GTSNPN, CDR2 SVGIG (reference sequence). The V gene lost 4 bases and the J gene lost 0 bases, with 7 bases spanning the gap. This CDR3 region has 13 residues. DNA of the CDR3: TGTGCCTGGACTAGGCTCTCTGGAAACACCATATATTTT. Translating it yields CAWTRLSGNTIYF.

The rearrangement links TRBV7-3 to TRBJ1-6; D unclear. This CDR3 spans 15 amino acids. Germline CDR1 and CDR2: SGHTA and FQGTGA. Trimming cost V 2 bases and J 0 bases, with 5 bases left between them. CDR3 amino acids: CASSLYGSYNSPLHF. The CDR3 region has the DNA TGTGCCAGCAGCTTATACGGCTCCTATAATTCACCCCTCCACTTT.

This clone occurred once. This chain joins TRBV10-3 and TRBJ2-3, with 11 bases that match TRBD1. V shed 2 bases and J 4 bases; nucleotides not matched to a gene: 5. Germline V gene sequence: CDR1 ENHRY, CDR2 SYGVKD. The CDR3 contains 16 residues. The chain's CDR3 is CAISEGTGGWPDTQYF. As DNA, the CDR3 is TGTGCCATCAGTGAGGGGACAGGGGGGTGGCCAGATACGCAGTATTTT.

The gene calls are TRBV29-1 and TRBJ2-5, with D possibly being TRBD1 (7 bases). The germline V gene encodes CDR1 SQVTM and CDR2 ANQGSEA. There are 14 residues in the CDR3. V lost 6 bases, J lost 2 bases, and 16 bases lay in between. The CDR3 loop is CSVAGGTGQETQYF. CDR3 nucleotides: TGCAGCGTCGCAGGGGGGACGGGACAAGAGACCCAGTACTTC.

This clone has just a few counts. The chain joins TRBV6-1 to TRBJ2-7; 8 positions match TRBD2. V trimming: 3 bases; J trimming: 7 bases; junction bases outside the gene matches: 8. CDR1 is MNHNS and CDR2 is SASEGT in the germline V gene. CDR3 length: 14 amino acids. Here the CDR3 reads CASSDNAGTSEQYV. CDR3 in DNA: TGTGCCAGCAGTGACAACGCCGGGACTAGTGAGCAGTACGTC.

The chain employs TRBV5-1 and TRBJ2-3; TRBD2 is a possible D gene (7 bases). The CDR3 consists of 13 residues. Per the germline V gene, CDR1 is SGHRS and CDR2 is YFSETQ. Trimming stripped 6 bases from V and 4 bases from J, with 12 bases between. Here the CDR3 DNA reads TGCGCCAGCAACAGGGAGGGGGCAGATACGCAGTATTTT. This sequence encodes CASNREGADTQYF.

The sample holds a few counts of this clone. The chain couples TRBV19 to TRBJ1-5; the D is unclear. Germline V gives CDR1 LNHDA, CDR2 SQIVND (reference sequence). The CDR3 contains 15 residues. The V end lost 3 bases, the J end lost 0 bases, and 9 bases lay between the germline ends. The CDR3 here is CASSIGVNSNQPQHF. The CDR3 nucleotides read TGTGCCAGTAGTATTGGTGTAAATAGCAATCAGCCCCAGCATTTT. Complete variable domain (other parts from reference TRBV19 and TRBJ1-5): DGGITQSPKYLFRKEGQNVTLSCEQNLNHDAMYWYRQDPGQGLRLIYYSQIVNDFQKGDIAEGYSVSREKKESFPLTVTSAQKNPTAFYLCASSIGVNSNQPQHFGDGTRLSIL.

The chain has TRBV4-3 and TRBJ2-3; D ambiguous. V dropped 0 bases and J dropped 6 bases, with 13 bases sitting between them. Per the germline V gene, CDR1 is LGHNA and CDR2 is YSLEER. This CDR3 is built from 15 residues. CDR3 DNA sequence: TGCGCCAGCAGCCAAGATCCCGCGGCTGGGGATACGCAGTATTTT. Translation gives CASSQDPAAGDTQYF.

This clone was found a few times. This chain connects TRBV20-1 to TRBJ1-1; maybe TRBD1 (5 bases). V lost 5 bases, J lost 8 bases, and 12 bases lay in between. CDR1 is DFQATT and CDR2 is SNEGSKA in the germline V gene (reference sequence). The CDR3 extends over 11 amino acids. The CDR3, as DNA: TGCAGTGCTCTGCAGGGCAGGGAAGCTTTCTTT. It specifies CSALQGREAFF.

V is TRBV29-1 and J is TRBJ1-1; possible D gene TRBD1, 6 bases. Trimming cost V 6 bases and J 4 bases, with 12 bases left between them. In germline, CDR1 is SQVTM, CDR2 ANQGSEA. This CDR3 is 12 amino acids long. The CDR3 DNA reads TGCAGCGTCACTCCAGGGGCCACTGAAGCTTTCTTT. Translated: CSVTPGATEAFF.

The chain uses TRBV9 and TRBJ2-1; no firm D call. This CDR3 spans 11 amino acids. Trimming cost V 3 bases and J 10 bases, with 8 bases left between them. Germline CDR1 SGDLS, CDR2 YYNGEE. As DNA, the CDR3 is TGTGCCAGCAGCGCCCTAACCGAGCAGTTCTTC. As protein: CASSALTEQFF.

This clone was detected only once. J is TRBJ2-5 and V is TRBV29-1; D possibly corresponds to TRBD2 (6 bases). V shed 7 bases and J shed 10 bases, with 19 bases lying between them. The CDR3 loop spans 12 amino acids. Germline CDR1 is SQVTM and CDR2 is ANQGSEA. The CDR3 region is CSAGTAQGVQYF. CDR3 coding DNA: TGCAGCGCGGGGACTGCACAAGGGGTCCAGTACTTC.

The chain couples TRBV6-5 to TRBJ2-2; D uncertain. The CDR3 loop spans 16 amino acids. V was cut by 0 bases and J by 5 bases, with 13 bases left in between. Germline V lookup: CDR1 MNHEY, CDR2 SVGAGI. In DNA, the CDR3 is TGTGCCAGCAGTTACTCGAATAGGGTAGCAACCGGGGAGCTGTTTTTT. Amino acids: CASSYSNRVATGELFF.

This clone was seen a few times. This chain joins TRBV7-2 and TRBJ1-1, with 8 bases matching TRBD1. CDR1 and CDR2 from the germline V gene are SGHTA and FQGNSA. The V gene end was trimmed by 6 bases and the J gene end by 0 bases; junction bases not matched to a gene: 9. The CDR3 length is 16 residues. CDR3: CASRPDGTGMNTEAFF. The CDR3 DNA is TGTGCCAGCAGACCAGACGGGACAGGTATGAACACTGAAGCTTTCTTT.

V usage is TRBV28 and J usage is TRBJ1-5; 9 positions agree with TRBD1. CDR3 length: 15 amino acids. After removal of 4 bases from V and 10 bases from J, the junction contained 11 bases not matched to a gene. CDR1 is MDHEN and CDR2 is SYDVKM in the germline V gene. The CDR3 reads CASSSRDRDNRPQHF. In nucleotides, the CDR3 is TGTGCCAGCAGTTCAAGGGACAGGGACAACAGACCCCAGCATTTT. The whole variable domain, filled in from reference TRBV28 and TRBJ1-5, reads DVKVTQSSRYLVKRTGEKVFLECVQDMDHENMFWYRQDPGLGLRLIYFSYDVKMKEKGDIPEGYSVSREKKERFSLILESASTNQTSMYLCASSSRDRDNRPQHFGDGTRLSIL.

CDR3 nucleotides: TGTGCCAGCAGTGAACTTGACAGGGACCCCTCCGGTGACGTC. Encoded protein: CASSELDRDPSGDV. The chain joins TRBV6-1 to TRBJ2-7; 7 bases fit TRBD1. CDR3 length: 14 residues. The germline CDR1 and CDR2 sequences are MNHNS and SASEGT.

The V and J genes are TRBV5-4 and TRBJ2-5; 11 bases match TRBD1. Unmatched junction bases numbered 7, after V lost 4 bases and J lost 5 bases. The CDR3 contains 15 residues. Germline V gene sequence: CDR1 SGHNT, CDR2 YYREEE (reference sequence). The DNA of the CDR3 is TGTGCCAGCAGCCTTATGGACAGGGGGCTGGAGACCCAGTACTTC. Amino acids: CASSLMDRGLETQYF.